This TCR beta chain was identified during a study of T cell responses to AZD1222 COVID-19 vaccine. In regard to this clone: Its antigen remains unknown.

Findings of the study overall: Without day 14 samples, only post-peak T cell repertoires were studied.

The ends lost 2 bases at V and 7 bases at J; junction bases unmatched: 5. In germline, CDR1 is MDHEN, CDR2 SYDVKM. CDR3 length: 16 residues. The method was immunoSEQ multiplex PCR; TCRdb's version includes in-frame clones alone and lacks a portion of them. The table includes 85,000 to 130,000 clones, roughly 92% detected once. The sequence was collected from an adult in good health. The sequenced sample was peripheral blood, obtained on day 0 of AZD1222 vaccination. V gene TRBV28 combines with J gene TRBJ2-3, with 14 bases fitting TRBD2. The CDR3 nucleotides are TGTGCCAGCAGTTTACCGGGACTAGCGGGAGTTAATACGCAGTATTTT. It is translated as CASSLPGLAGVNTQYF.